The clone carrying this T cell receptor beta chain appeared a single time. The ends were cut back, 0 bases at V and 3 bases at J, with 8 bases in the middle. CDR1 is MNHNY, CDR2 SVGAGI, per germline (reference sequence). The CDR3 has 14 residues. The data stem from a study of OX40 agonist ivuxolimab in advanced cancers. The method was immunoSEQ multiplex PCR; TCRdb's version includes in-frame clones alone and lacks a portion of them. The sample records tens of thousands of clones, more than 75% being singletons. The chain links TRBV6-6 to TRBJ1-2; no clear D gene. The sequence came from an adult with an advanced solid tumor such as melanoma, head and neck, liver or kidney cancer. Specimen: CD4+ or CD8+ T cells sorted from blood, collected in a trial of the OX40 agonist ivuxolimab. The CDR3 region is CASSYSSTYYGYTF. The CDR3 DNA sequence: TGTGCCAGCAGTTACTCGAGTACATACTATGGCTACACCTTC.